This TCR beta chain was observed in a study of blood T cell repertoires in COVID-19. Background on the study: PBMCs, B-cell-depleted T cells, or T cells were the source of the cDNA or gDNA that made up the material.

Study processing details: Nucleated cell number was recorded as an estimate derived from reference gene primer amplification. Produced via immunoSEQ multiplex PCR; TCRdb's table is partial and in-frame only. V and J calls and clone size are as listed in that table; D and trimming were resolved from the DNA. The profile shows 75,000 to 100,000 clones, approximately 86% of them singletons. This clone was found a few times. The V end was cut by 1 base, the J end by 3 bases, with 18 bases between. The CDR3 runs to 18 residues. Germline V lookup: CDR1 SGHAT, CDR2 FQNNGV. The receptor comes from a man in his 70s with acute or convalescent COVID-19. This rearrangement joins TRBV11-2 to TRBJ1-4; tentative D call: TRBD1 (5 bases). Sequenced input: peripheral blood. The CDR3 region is CASSLGLTGEAPNEKLFF. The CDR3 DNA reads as TGTGCCAGCAGCTTAGGCTTGACGGGGGAGGCCCCTAATGAAAAACTGTTTTTT.